What follows are 4 T cell receptor beta chains derived from one specimen sequenced in a study of T cells in localized non-small cell lung cancer. Data came from immunoSEQ multiplex PCR; TCRdb stores just in-frame clones and leaves some out. Of around 83,000 clones in the sample, 80% are singletons; the top ten hold roughly 21%. Source: PBMCs, taken before any cancer treatment. All receptors derive from a man aged 40-75 years with stage II squamous cell lung carcinoma.

In its sample, this clone is medium-sized. V usage is TRBV5-4 and J usage is TRBJ1-1; D may be TRBD1 (5 bases). Trimming took off 4 bases at V and 6 bases at J, with 10 bases between the two ends. The length of the CDR3 is 12 residues. CDR1 SGHNT and CDR2 YYREEE come from the germline V gene (reference sequence). The CDR3 here is CASSRDSPEAFF. The CDR3 DNA is TGTGCCAGCAGCAGAGACAGTCCTGAAGCTTTCTTT.

The rearrangement joins TRBV14 to TRBJ2-1; a possible D gene is TRBD2 (5 bases). The V gene lost 0 bases and the J gene lost 3 bases, with 12 bases spanning the gap. CDR1 and CDR2 (germline): SGHDN, FVKESK. The CDR3 covers 16 residues. CDR3 in DNA: TGTGCCAGCAGCCAAGAACGGAGGCGGAACTACAATGAGCAGTTCTTC. It specifies CASSQERRRNYNEQFF.

V is TRBV30 and J is TRBJ2-7, with 7 bases matching TRBD2. This CDR3 has 14 amino acids. CDR1 is GTSNPN and CDR2 is SVGIG in the germline V gene (reference sequence). V was clipped by 0 bases and J by 6 bases; unmatched bases: 8. The CDR3 sequence is CAWSVSAGASEQYF. For the CDR3, the DNA is TGTGCCTGGAGTGTATCGGCGGGAGCATCCGAGCAGTACTTC.

The rearrangement links TRBV30 to TRBJ2-5, with D maybe TRBD2 (8 bases). V shed 8 bases and J shed 4 bases, with 26 bases lying between them. The length of the CDR3 is 16 residues. Germline CDR1 GTSNPN, CDR2 SVGIG (reference sequence). CDR3 in DNA: TGTGCCGGTAATAGCGGGACAGTCGGAGCGGGAGAGACCCAGTACTTC. It encodes CAGNSGTVGAGETQYF.